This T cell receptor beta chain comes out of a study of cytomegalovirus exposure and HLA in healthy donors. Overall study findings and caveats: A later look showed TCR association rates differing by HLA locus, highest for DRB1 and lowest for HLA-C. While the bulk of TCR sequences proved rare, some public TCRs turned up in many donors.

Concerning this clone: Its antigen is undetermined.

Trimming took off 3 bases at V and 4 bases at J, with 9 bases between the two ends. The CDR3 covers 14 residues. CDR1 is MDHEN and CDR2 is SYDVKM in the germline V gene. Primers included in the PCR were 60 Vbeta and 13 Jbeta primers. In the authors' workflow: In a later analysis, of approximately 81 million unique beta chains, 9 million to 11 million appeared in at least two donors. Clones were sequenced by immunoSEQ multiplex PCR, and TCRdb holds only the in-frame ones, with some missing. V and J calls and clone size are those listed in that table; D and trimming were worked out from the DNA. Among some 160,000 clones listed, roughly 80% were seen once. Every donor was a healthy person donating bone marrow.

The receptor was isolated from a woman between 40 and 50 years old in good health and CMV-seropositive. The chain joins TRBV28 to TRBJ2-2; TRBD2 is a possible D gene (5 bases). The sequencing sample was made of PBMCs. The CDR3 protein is CASSFPEATGELFF. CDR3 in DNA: TGTGCCAGCAGTTTTCCGGAGGCCACCGGGGAGCTGTTTTTT. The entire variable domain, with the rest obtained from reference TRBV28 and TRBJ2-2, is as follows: DVKVTQSSRYLVKRTGEKVFLECVQDMDHENMFWYRQDPGLGLRLIYFSYDVKMKEKGDIPEGYSVSREKKERFSLILESASTNQTSMYLCASSFPEATGELFFGEGSRLTVL.